This entry describes one T cell receptor beta chain. Using immunoSEQ multiplex PCR, the repertoire was profiled, and TCRdb retains in-frame clones only, with some absent. The sample lists about 80,000 clones, about nine tenths occurring once. The data derive from a study of technical replicates of blood from a handful of donors. The CDR3 is made up of 15 amino acids. V lost 1 base and J 4 bases, leaving 11 bases between the germline ends. CDR1 and CDR2 (germline): SGHTA, FQGNSA. This TCR derives from a human donor in good health. V is TRBV7-2 and J is TRBJ1-5; D is unclear. Sequenced material: T cells isolated from PBMCs. CDR3 loop: CASSLDSLGNQPQHF. Here the CDR3 DNA reads TGTGCCAGCAGCTTAGACTCCCTCGGGAATCAGCCCCAGCATTTT.